The 19 T cell receptor beta chains given below trace back to one sample, sequenced in a study of vaccination and CD4 T cells after COVID-19. Treatment specified: roughly 10-day PBMC culture with coronavirus spike peptide pools or control peptides (ViraFEST assay). CD4+ T cells that had been cultured provided DNA sequenced with the Oncomine TCR Beta short-read assay. TCRdb processed the PCR reads anew with MiXCR; each CDR3 protein has one entry. The repertoire consists of some 22,000 distinct CDR3 sequences, with approximately 59% occurring once and the leading ten covering 2.8%. No antigen is known for these receptors. The sample comprised CD4+ T cells from blood, cultured in vitro. These receptors were taken from a human donor who had recovered from COVID-19.

This chain uses TRBV12-3 or TRBV12-4 with TRBJ1-2; no firm D call. The CDR3 has 14 amino acids. Trimming shortened V by 2 bases and J by 4 bases, and 11 bases separated the two germline ends. In nucleotides, the CDR3 is TGTGCCAGCAGTTTATCGGCTTTCAGCTATGGCTACACCTTC. Protein sequence: CASSLSAFSYGYTF.

The V gene is TRBV5-1, the J gene TRBJ1-1, with a weak D call TRBD1 (5 bases). The CDR3 length is 13 residues. Germline values: CDR1 SGHRS, CDR2 YFSETQ. The germline V and J ends were trimmed by 4 bases and 4 bases, with 11 bases remaining between them. The CDR3 region is CASSLRGGTEAFF. The CDR3 nucleotides are TGCGCCAGCAGCCTCCGGGGGGGCACTGAAGCTTTCTTT.

V is TRBV20-1 and J is TRBJ1-2; TRBD1 aligns across 9 bases. This CDR3 has 14 amino acids. Losses at the gene ends were 0 bases for V and 2 bases for J; bases not matched to a gene: 1. Germline-derived CDR1 and CDR2 are DFQATT and SNEGSKA (reference sequence). CDR3 DNA: TGCAGTGCTAGAGACACAGGGGGCAACTATGGCTACACCTTC. Residues: CSARDTGGNYGYTF.

This clonotype was seen only once. This chain connects TRBV24-1 to TRBJ2-1; 10 bases map to TRBD2. The CDR3 has 17 residues. Trimming cost V 4 bases and J 1 base; bases outside gene matches: 6. Germline loops: CDR1 KGHDR, CDR2 SFDVKD. DNA for the CDR3: TGTGCCACCAGTGACCCCTCTAGCGGGAGTTCCTACAATGAGCAGTTCTTC. Translated: CATSDPSSGSSYNEQFF.

This clonotype was picked up a small number of times. The V and J genes are TRBV20-1 and TRBJ2-7, with D possibly matching TRBD1 (5 bases). Germline V gene lookup returns CDR1 DFQATT and CDR2 SNEGSKA (reference sequence). V gave up 3 bases and J gave up 5 bases, with 14 bases separating them. The CDR3 is 13 residues long. CDR3 DNA: TGCAGTGCTAGTGCAGGGCTGAGCGACGAGCAGTACTTC. Residues: CSASAGLSDEQYF.

As to this clonotype: Sequence at one end of the junction differs from germline and may be a read error. V usage is TRBV7-8 and J usage is TRBJ1-5; possible D gene TRBD1, 6 bases. CDR1 is SGHVS, CDR2 FQNEAQ, per germline. The CDR3 sequence is 16 residues long. The chain's CDR3 is CASNLVGRGGERPQHF. CDR3 bases: TGTGCCAGCAACTTAGTCGGTAGGGGGGGCGAGAGGCCCCAGCATTTT.

The V call is TRBV30, the J call TRBJ1-5, with D tentatively TRBD1 (6 bases). CDR3 length: 12 residues. Germline-derived CDR1 and CDR2 are GTSNPN and SVGIG (reference sequence). CDR3 sequence (DNA): TGTGCTGCCGGGACACCAAATCAGCCCCAGCATTTT. Translated, it gives CAAGTPNQPQHF.

This clonotype appeared a few times. This rearrangement joins TRBV20-1 to TRBJ2-4; 8 bases align to TRBD2. Losses at the gene ends were 1 base for V and 4 bases for J; bases not matched to a gene: 6. The V gene's germline CDR1 is DFQATT and CDR2 SNEGSKA (reference sequence). The CDR3 extends over 15 amino acids. The CDR3 loop is CSARASPGGKNIQYF. The CDR3 DNA sequence: TGCAGTGCTAGAGCGTCCCCGGGGGGGAAAAACATTCAGTACTTC.

In this sample, this clonotype turned up a few times. The chain links TRBV11-3 to TRBJ2-7; 8 bases agree with TRBD2. This CDR3 is built from 12 residues. Germline CDR1 and CDR2: SGHNT and YENEEA. V shed 5 bases and J 7 bases; nucleotides not matched to a gene: 4. CDR3 amino acids: CASSPSGGEQYF. The DNA for the CDR3 is TGTGCCAGCAGCCCCTCGGGGGGGGAGCAGTACTTC. Variable domain in full (rest from reference TRBV11-3 and TRBJ2-7): EAGVVQSPRYKIIEKKQPVAFWCNPISGHNTLYWYLQNLGQGPELLIRYENEEAVDDSQLPKDRFSAERLKGVDSTLKIQPAELGDSAVYLCASSPSGGEQYFGPGTRLTVT.

The genes are TRBV18 and TRBJ1-1; TRBD1 is a possible D gene (6 bases). Deletions cut 2 bases from V and 3 bases from J, with 13 bases between. CDR1 KGHSH and CDR2 LQKENI come from the germline V gene. This CDR3 is built from 15 residues. CDR3 amino acids: CASSPTAGVDTEAFF. The CDR3 nucleotides are TGTGCCAGCTCACCAACCGCAGGGGTTGACACTGAAGCTTTCTTT.

This clonotype was detected once. The chain is built from TRBV5-1 and TRBJ2-7; the match to TRBD2 covers 7 bases. This CDR3 is 12 amino acids long. The germline V gene has CDR1 SGHRS and CDR2 YFSETQ. V dropped 5 bases and J dropped 7; count of bases not matched to a gene: 6. CDR3 amino acids: CASSRGGREQYF. The CDR3 DNA reads as TGCGCCAGCAGTCGGGGAGGGCGGGAGCAGTACTTC.

The sample holds a few counts of this clonotype. This chain uses TRBV24-1 with TRBJ2-3; a possible D gene is TRBD1 (8 bases). Looked up from germline, CDR1 is KGHDR and CDR2 is SFDVKD. V lost 3 bases to trimming and J lost 5 bases, with 17 bases between them. The CDR3 totals 16 residues. The CDR3 protein is CATSDPRTGTKDTQYF. CDR3 nucleotides: TGTGCCACCAGTGATCCCCGGACAGGGACTAAAGATACGCAGTATTTT.

The chain links TRBV7-2 to TRBJ1-5; D possibly corresponds to TRBD1 (5 bases). Trimming took 3 bases from V and 9 from J, leaving 18 bases between them. The CDR3 is 15 amino acids. Germline lookup yields CDR1 SGHTA and CDR2 FQGNSA. The CDR3: CASSFWGYDNGPQHF. CDR3 DNA: TGTGCCAGCAGCTTTTGGGGGTATGACAATGGGCCCCAGCATTTT.

V usage is TRBV20-1 and J usage is TRBJ2-3; D unclear. The CDR3 loop spans 13 amino acids. Trimming pared 6 bases from V and 2 bases from J, leaving 12 bases between. Germline V CDR1 and CDR2: DFQATT, SNEGSKA (reference sequence). The CDR3 sequence: CSALHGPTDTQYF. Here the CDR3 DNA reads TGCAGTGCCCTGCACGGACCCACAGATACGCAGTATTTT.

The chain employs TRBV6-5 and TRBJ1-2, with TRBD1 identical over 9 bases. The CDR3 has 13 amino acids. Germline-derived CDR1 and CDR2 are MNHEY and SVGAGI. V lost 4 bases to trimming and J lost 6 bases; unmatched junction nucleotides: 3. CDR3 loop: CASSSGTGHGYTF. CDR3 sequence (DNA): TGTGCCAGCAGTTCCGGGACAGGGCATGGCTACACCTTC.

The rearrangement joins TRBV2 to TRBJ1-3; perhaps TRBD1 as D (5 bases). The germline gives CDR1 SNHLY, CDR2 FYNNEI. The CDR3 sequence is 15 residues long. Trimming shortened V by 7 bases and J by 0 bases, and 13 bases separated the two germline ends. CDR3 amino acids: CASTTGHYSGNTIYF. CDR3 coding DNA: TGTGCCAGCACCACTGGACATTACTCTGGAAACACCATATATTTT.

The chain combines TRBV20-1 with TRBJ1-1; 7 bases align to TRBD1. The CDR3 is made up of 14 amino acids. Losses at the gene ends were 1 base for V and 4 bases for J; bases not matched to a gene: 6. Looked up from germline, CDR1 is DFQATT and CDR2 is SNEGSKA (reference sequence). In DNA form, the CDR3 reads TGCAGTGCTAGAGCGACAGGGAGAGGCACTGAAGCTTTCTTT. Residues: CSARATGRGTEAFF.

This clonotype was seen only a few times. The chain combines TRBV15 with TRBJ2-1, with 10 bases lining up with TRBD1. Germline loops: CDR1 LNHNV, CDR2 YYDKDF (reference sequence). The junction had 9 bases not matched to a gene; V was cut back by 3 bases and J by 7 bases. This CDR3 has 16 residues. CDR3: CATSSDLGQGWNEQFF. DNA of the CDR3: TGTGCCACCAGCAGTGATTTGGGACAGGGGTGGAATGAGCAGTTCTTC.

The chain has TRBV19 and TRBJ1-5, with D tentatively TRBD1 (5 bases). The V gene lost 2 bases and the J gene lost 6 bases, with 8 bases spanning the gap. The germline V gene encodes CDR1 LNHDA and CDR2 SQIVND (reference sequence). The CDR3 covers 13 residues. CDR3: CASSIQGGQPQHF. CDR3 DNA: TGTGCCAGTAGTATACAGGGAGGTCAGCCCCAGCATTTT.